Listed here are 2 T cell receptor beta chains from one sample, sequenced in a study of blood T cell repertoires in COVID-19. Measured with immunoSEQ multiplex PCR; TCRdb has only the in-frame clones, and not every one. The sample has more than 95,000 clones; approximately 86% are singletons. What was sequenced was peripheral blood. Every receptor here comes from a human donor in a cohort sampled during active COVID-19.

The V and J genes are TRBV7-3 and TRBJ2-3; unclear D gene. CDR3 length: 12 amino acids. Trimming stripped 5 bases from V and 0 bases from J, with 3 bases between. Germline loops: CDR1 SGHTA, CDR2 FQGTGA. CDR3 in DNA: TGTGCCAGCAGCCTTAGCACAGATACGCAGTATTTT. It is translated as CASSLSTDTQYF.

The table lists this clone with a few counts. CDR3 region: CASIPGTSGRVDTQYF. CDR3 DNA: TGTGCCAGCATCCCCGGGACTAGCGGGAGAGTAGATACGCAGTATTTT. The chain is built from TRBV6-6 and TRBJ2-3; TRBD2 matches 14 bases. The CDR3 covers 16 residues. The germline V gene encodes CDR1 MNHNY and CDR2 SVGAGI (reference sequence). Trimming removed 7 bases from V and 5 bases from J; junction bases left unmatched: 8.